This T cell receptor beta chain was captured in a study of shared clonotypes between healthy human individuals. Study background: Sampling drew on donors who were a couple of women and three men aged 18 to 49. Study results and limitations: Rarefaction revealed incomplete sorted-subset sequencing despite large depth. Naive subsets generally exceeded memory subsets in estimated richness.

A word on this clone: Its matching antigen is unknown.

CDR1 is SGHRS and CDR2 is YFSETQ in the germline V gene. The V gene lost 0 bases and the J gene lost 4 bases, with 11 bases spanning the gap. There are 15 residues in the CDR3. Repertoires were generated with immunoSEQ multiplex PCR, while TCRdb's copy carries only in-frame clones and drops some. The profile shows millions of clones, 85% to 95% of them singletons. The CD4+ fraction was divided into a CD45RA+ naive subset and a CD45RA-negative memory subset. This clonotype was sampled from a man between 18 and 35 years old in good health. Sequencing was done on a sample of naive CD4+ T cells sorted from blood. As to subset: CD45RA+ positively selected. V usage is TRBV5-1 and J usage is TRBJ2-1; tentatively, D is TRBD1 or TRBD2 (5 bases each). The CDR3 loop reads CASSLVGEKYNEQFF. In DNA form, the CDR3 reads TGCGCCAGCAGCTTGGTGGGGGAGAAGTACAATGAGCAGTTCTTC.